This is a list of T cell receptor beta chains from one sample in a study of cytomegalovirus exposure and HLA in healthy donors. Some clones are missing from TCRdb's copy, which holds only in-frame ones; the method was immunoSEQ multiplex PCR. The data show about 140,000 clones, about 80% seen once. Sequences were obtained from PBMCs. The receptors shown here come from a young man in good health and CMV-seronegative. Both conserved end residues are part of each CDR3. The D gene is left open where the match is weak. Rows give clone size only sometimes, using once, few, many, or a class for an expanded clone.

d_gene: .; v_gene: TRBV28; abundance: few; len: 12; j_gene: TRBJ2-7; CDR3aa: CASSLDSYEQYF; CDR3nt: TGTGCCAGCAGTTTAGACAGCTACGAGCAGTACTTC
d_gene: .; v_gene: TRBV6-5; abundance: .; len: 14; j_gene: TRBJ2-7; CDR3aa: CASSRVWGSYEQYF; CDR3nt: TGTGCCAGCAGCCGCGTTTGGGGCTCCTACGAGCAGTACTTC
d_gene: TRBD1; v_gene: TRBV2; abundance: .; len: 13; j_gene: TRBJ1-1; CDR3aa: CASTGTVNTEAFF; CDR3nt: TGTGCCAGCACTGGGACAGTGAACACTGAAGCTTTCTTT
d_gene: .; v_gene: TRBV15; abundance: .; len: 15; j_gene: TRBJ1-3; CDR3aa: CATSRDLGQGNTIYF; CDR3nt: TGTGCCACCAGCAGAGATCTAGGACAGGGAAACACCATATATTTT
d_gene: .; v_gene: TRBV29-1; abundance: .; len: 13; j_gene: TRBJ2-3; CDR3aa: CSAQGKGTDTQYF; CDR3nt: TGCAGCGCCCAGGGGAAAGGTACAGATACGCAGTATTTT
d_gene: TRBD1; v_gene: TRBV6-5; abundance: once; len: 15; j_gene: TRBJ1-1; CDR3aa: CASSSDRGMGTEAFF; CDR3nt: TGTGCCAGCAGTTCGGACAGGGGAATGGGTACTGAAGCTTTCTTT
d_gene: .; v_gene: TRBV28; abundance: few; len: 15; j_gene: TRBJ2-2; CDR3aa: CASGIRLERTGELFF; CDR3nt: TGTGCCAGCGGAATCAGACTGGAGAGGACCGGGGAGCTGTTTTTT
d_gene: TRBD1; v_gene: TRBV4-1; abundance: .; len: 13; j_gene: TRBJ2-1; CDR3aa: CASSTRTGVEQFF; CDR3nt: TGCGCCAGCAGCACCCGGACAGGGGTTGAGCAGTTCTTC
d_gene: TRBD1; v_gene: TRBV19; abundance: .; len: 14; j_gene: TRBJ2-5; CDR3aa: CASKGTGSVGTQYF; CDR3nt: TGTGCCAGTAAAGGGACAGGATCCGTGGGTACCCAGTACTTC
d_gene: TRBD1; v_gene: TRBV5-1; abundance: .; len: 17; j_gene: TRBJ2-3; CDR3aa: CASSLPGTGGGTDTQYF; CDR3nt: TGCGCCAGCAGCTTACCCGGGACAGGGGGCGGCACAGATACGCAGTATTTT
d_gene: .; v_gene: TRBV5-1; abundance: .; len: 17; j_gene: TRBJ2-3; CDR3aa: CARLKVRGHRLTDTQYF; CDR3nt: TGCGCCCGCCTCAAGGTCCGAGGACACAGGCTCACAGATACGCAGTATTTT
d_gene: .; v_gene: TRBV7-9; abundance: .; len: 19; j_gene: TRBJ2-2; CDR3aa: CASSLMLYRALKDTGELFF; CDR3nt: TGTGCCAGCAGCTTAATGCTCTACAGGGCACTTAAGGACACCGGGGAGCTGTTTTTT
d_gene: TRBD2; v_gene: TRBV30; abundance: .; len: 14; j_gene: TRBJ2-1; CDR3aa: CAWRTSGSYNEQFF; CDR3nt: TGTGCCTGGCGGACTAGCGGGAGCTACAATGAGCAGTTCTTC
d_gene: TRBD1; v_gene: TRBV28; abundance: .; len: 15; j_gene: TRBJ2-3; CDR3aa: CASSRGDRDTDTQYF; CDR3nt: TGTGCCAGCAGCAGAGGGGACAGGGACACAGATACGCAGTATTTT
d_gene: .; v_gene: TRBV6-1; abundance: .; len: 15; j_gene: TRBJ1-1; CDR3aa: CASSPPEQGNTEAFF; CDR3nt: TGTGCCAGCAGCCCCCCCGAACAGGGAAACACTGAAGCTTTCTTT
d_gene: TRBD2; v_gene: TRBV19; abundance: .; len: 15; j_gene: TRBJ2-7; CDR3aa: CASSMAAGERYEQYF; CDR3nt: TGTGCCAGTAGTATGGCGGCGGGAGAGAGGTACGAGCAGTACTTC
d_gene: .; v_gene: TRBV27; abundance: .; len: 13; j_gene: TRBJ2-7; CDR3aa: CASSATYSYEQYF; CDR3nt: TGTGCCAGCAGTGCTACCTACTCCTACGAGCAGTACTTC
d_gene: .; v_gene: TRBV30; abundance: .; len: 13; j_gene: TRBJ1-1; CDR3aa: CAWSADSNTEAFF; CDR3nt: TGTGCCTGGAGTGCGGACAGCAACACTGAAGCTTTCTTT
d_gene: .; v_gene: TRBV5-1; abundance: .; len: 15; j_gene: TRBJ2-2; CDR3aa: CASSPPGEGTGELFF; CDR3nt: TGCGCCAGCAGCCCCCCTGGAGAGGGTACCGGGGAGCTGTTTTTT
d_gene: .; v_gene: TRBV5-1; abundance: few; len: 15; j_gene: TRBJ1-6; CDR3aa: CASRAPGRRPPLLHF; CDR3nt: TGCGCCAGCAGAGCCCCGGGAAGAAGGCCCCCCCTCCTCCACTTT
d_gene: .; v_gene: TRBV28; abundance: .; len: 13; j_gene: TRBJ1-2; CDR3aa: CASSPGDRYGYTF; CDR3nt: TGTGCCAGCAGCCCAGGGGATCGCTATGGCTACACCTTC
d_gene: TRBD2; v_gene: TRBV4-2; abundance: .; len: 14; j_gene: TRBJ2-1; CDR3aa: CASSSGTSLREQFF; CDR3nt: TGTGCCAGCAGCTCTGGGACTAGTCTACGTGAGCAGTTCTTC
d_gene: TRBD2; v_gene: TRBV30; abundance: .; len: 12; j_gene: TRBJ2-5; CDR3aa: CAWSGRGETQYF; CDR3nt: TGTGCCTGGAGCGGGAGGGGGGAGACCCAGTACTTC
d_gene: TRBD1; v_gene: TRBV2; abundance: .; len: 16; j_gene: TRBJ2-7; CDR3aa: CASSDTGTGGSQEQYF; CDR3nt: TGTGCCAGCAGTGACACCGGGACAGGGGGCTCTCAGGAGCAGTACTTC
d_gene: .; v_gene: TRBV2; abundance: .; len: 13; j_gene: TRBJ2-7; CDR3aa: CASSEIQNYEQYF; CDR3nt: TGTGCCAGCAGTGAAATCCAGAACTACGAGCAGTACTTC
d_gene: TRBD2; v_gene: TRBV28; abundance: .; len: 15; j_gene: TRBJ2-7; CDR3aa: CASSLRTSGSHEQYF; CDR3nt: TGTGCCAGCAGTCTACGGACTAGCGGGAGCCACGAGCAGTACTTC
d_gene: .; v_gene: TRBV4-1; abundance: .; len: 14; j_gene: TRBJ1-5; CDR3aa: CASSQSGFNQPQHF; CDR3nt: TGCGCCAGCAGCCAAAGTGGCTTCAATCAGCCCCAGCATTTT
d_gene: .; v_gene: TRBV2; abundance: .; len: 11; j_gene: TRBJ1-1; CDR3aa: CASRQGTEAFF; CDR3nt: TGTGCCAGCAGACAGGGTACTGAAGCTTTCTTT
d_gene: TRBD1; v_gene: TRBV5-5; abundance: few; len: 16; j_gene: TRBJ2-7; CDR3aa: CASSLSADRVTYEQYF; CDR3nt: TGTGCCAGCAGCTTGTCCGCTGACAGGGTAACCTACGAGCAGTACTTC
d_gene: .; v_gene: TRBV18; abundance: once; len: 16; j_gene: TRBJ2-6; CDR3aa: CASSPGHHSGANVLTF; CDR3nt: TGTGCCAGCTCACCGGGACACCACTCTGGGGCCAACGTCCTGACTTTC
d_gene: .; v_gene: TRBV18; abundance: .; len: 15; j_gene: TRBJ2-5; CDR3aa: CASSPPQGSRETQYF; CDR3nt: TGTGCCAGCTCACCACCTCAGGGGTCCAGGGAGACCCAGTACTTC
d_gene: .; v_gene: TRBV5-1; abundance: .; len: 12; j_gene: TRBJ2-5; CDR3aa: CASSSRGETQYF; CDR3nt: TGCGCCAGCAGCTCAAGAGGAGAGACCCAGTACTTC
d_gene: .; v_gene: TRBV6-5; abundance: few; len: 14; j_gene: TRBJ1-4; CDR3aa: CASSLPGTDEKLFF; CDR3nt: TGTGCCAGCAGTTTACCCGGGACTGACGAAAAACTGTTTTTT
d_gene: TRBD1; v_gene: TRBV29-1; abundance: .; len: 15; j_gene: TRBJ2-5; CDR3aa: CSVVSAGGLRETQYF; CDR3nt: TGCAGCGTTGTATCGGCAGGGGGCCTCCGAGAGACCCAGTACTTC
d_gene: TRBD2; v_gene: TRBV27; abundance: .; len: 15; j_gene: TRBJ2-7; CDR3aa: CASSSETSGSYEQYF; CDR3nt: TGTGCCAGCAGTTCAGAAACTAGCGGGAGCTACGAGCAGTACTTC
d_gene: .; v_gene: TRBV5-6; abundance: few; len: 14; j_gene: TRBJ1-1; CDR3aa: CASSRRQSNTEAFF; CDR3nt: TGTGCCAGCAGCCGAAGACAGTCGAACACTGAAGCTTTCTTT
d_gene: TRBD1; v_gene: TRBV28; abundance: .; len: 14; j_gene: TRBJ1-1; CDR3aa: CASSPTGLNTEAFF; CDR3nt: TGTGCCAGCAGTCCGACAGGGTTGAACACTGAAGCTTTCTTT
d_gene: .; v_gene: TRBV19; abundance: .; len: 13; j_gene: TRBJ1-2; CDR3aa: CASSMNGGYGYTF; CDR3nt: TGTGCCAGTAGTATGAATGGAGGGTACGGCTACACCTTC
d_gene: .; v_gene: TRBV10-3; abundance: few; len: 13; j_gene: TRBJ2-1; CDR3aa: CAISTPEGTRKFF; CDR3nt: TGTGCCATCAGTACCCCCGAAGGAACTAGGAAGTTCTTC
d_gene: TRBD1; v_gene: TRBV7-9; abundance: .; len: 14; j_gene: TRBJ2-2; CDR3aa: CASSSTGLAGELFF; CDR3nt: TGTGCCAGCAGCTCGACAGGGTTGGCCGGGGAGCTGTTTTTT
d_gene: TRBD1; v_gene: TRBV6-1; abundance: once; len: 14; j_gene: TRBJ1-5; CDR3aa: CASSGQGGNQPQHF; CDR3nt: TGTGCCAGCAGTGGGCAGGGGGGCAATCAGCCCCAGCATTTT
d_gene: .; v_gene: TRBV19; abundance: few; len: 18; j_gene: TRBJ2-6; CDR3aa: CASSRRGGPSSGANVLTF; CDR3nt: TGTGCCAGTAGTAGGAGGGGGGGACCGAGCTCTGGGGCCAACGTCCTGACTTTC